These 18 T cell receptor beta chains came from one sample sequenced in a study of graft-versus-host responses after intestinal transplantation. TCRdb's table, derived via immunoSEQ multiplex PCR, lists solely in-frame clones and lacks some. The sample comprises over 40,000 clones, 95% of which are singletons, and about 0.55% rests with the top ten. These receptors' antigens are unknown. The material was unstimulated CD8+ T cells sorted from spleen or lymph node cells, obtained before transplant. These receptor sequences come from a human donor who was the organ donor for an intestinal transplant.

This clone was observed a handful of times. The rearrangement uses TRBV10-3 and TRBJ2-1; a weak D match, TRBD2 (6 bases). The CDR3 loop spans 12 amino acids. Trimming cost V 7 bases and J 8 bases, with 12 bases left between them. The germline V gene has CDR1 ENHRY and CDR2 SYGVKD. In DNA form, the CDR3 reads TGTGCCATCACCCAGGGAGGCCATGAGCAGTTCTTC. The encoded protein is CAITQGGHEQFF.

This chain connects TRBV7-9 to TRBJ2-7, with D hard to call. The CDR3 length is 16 residues. Germline V gene data show CDR1 as SEHNR and CDR2 as FQNEAQ (reference sequence). Trimming shortened V by 3 bases and J by 3 bases, and 18 bases separated the two germline ends. The CDR3 spells CASSFGFGAGLYEQYF. CDR3 nucleotides: TGTGCCAGCAGCTTCGGTTTTGGTGCAGGTCTCTACGAGCAGTACTTC.

This sequence joins TRBV6-1 and TRBJ2-1; 8 nucleotides agree with TRBD2. CDR1 is MNHNS and CDR2 is SASEGT in the germline V gene. J lost 10 bases, V lost 4 bases, and 12 bases had no gene match. This CDR3 spans 15 amino acids. The CDR3 region is CASSALGLATAEQFF. DNA of the CDR3: TGTGCCAGCAGTGCTTTAGGACTAGCCACCGCCGAGCAGTTCTTC.

The chain combines TRBV15 with TRBJ1-2, with 11 bases matching TRBD1. The CDR3 runs to 17 residues. Germline CDR1 is LNHNV and CDR2 is YYDKDF (reference sequence). J gave up 4 bases and V 7 bases, and 14 bases lay outside the gene matches. CDR3 nucleotides: TGTGCCACCAAAGGACAGGGAACGGACAGGGGGCTCTATGGCTACACCTTC. Amino acids: CATKGQGTDRGLYGYTF.

This chain connects TRBV11-3 to TRBJ2-1; 10 nucleotides align to TRBD2. After removal of 5 bases from V and 6 bases from J, the junction contained 7 bases not matched to a gene. Germline V lookup: CDR1 SGHNT, CDR2 YENEEA. There are 15 residues in the CDR3. In DNA form, the CDR3 reads TGTGCCAGCAGCCCTCTAGCGGGGGTTGGCAATGAGCAGTTCTTC. Translated, it gives CASSPLAGVGNEQFF.

This clone has only a few counts. This chain connects TRBV5-8 to TRBJ2-3; 11 positions match TRBD2. CDR3 length: 16 residues. The V segment lost 2 bases and the J segment 4 bases; nucleotides outside the gene matches: 6. The germline gives CDR1 SGHTS, CDR2 YDEGEE. In DNA form, the CDR3 reads TGTGCCAGCAGCTTTCTAGCGGGGGGTGGTCCAGATACGCAGTATTTT. This codes for CASSFLAGGGPDTQYF. Looking up the rest from reference TRBV5-8 and TRBJ2-3 gives the full variable domain: EAGVTQSPTHLIKTRGQQATLRCSPISGHTSVYWYQQALGLGLQFLLWYDEGEERNRGNFPPRFSGRQFPNYSSELNVNALELEDSALYLCASSFLAGGGPDTQYFGPGTRLTVL.

This clone came up once. V gene TRBV4-3 combines with J gene TRBJ1-4, with D perhaps TRBD1 (6 bases). Germline V lookup: CDR1 LGHNA, CDR2 YSLEER. Trimming removed 0 bases at V and 8 bases at J, with 25 bases between. This CDR3 comprises 19 residues. CDR3 nucleotide sequence: TGCGCCAGCAGCCAAGAACTCTACAGGGAAGTGGAGTTCGGGGAAAAACTGTTTTTT. This sequence encodes CASSQELYREVEFGEKLFF.

J is TRBJ2-3 and V is TRBV5-1; D is uncertain. Per the germline V gene, CDR1 is SGHRS and CDR2 is YFSETQ. This CDR3 has 16 residues. Between the trimmed V and J ends, which lost 2 bases and 1 base, there was a span of 14 bases. CDR3 sequence (DNA): TGCGCCAGCAGCTTTTGGATAGATGTGGGCACAGATACGCAGTATTTT. Its translation: CASSFWIDVGTDTQYF.

The chain has TRBV9 and TRBJ2-2; D is perhaps TRBD1 (5 bases). This CDR3 comprises 13 residues. The V end lost 9 bases, the J end lost 2 bases, and 11 bases lay between the germline ends. The V gene's germline CDR1 is SGDLS and CDR2 YYNGEE. The CDR3 coding sequence is TGTGCCACCAGGGCATCAAACACCGGGGAGCTGTTTTTT. It yields the protein CATRASNTGELFF.

This chain joins TRBV14 and TRBJ2-7, with 10 bases lining up with TRBD2. The CDR3 consists of 14 residues. The V segment lost 4 bases and the J segment 3 bases; nucleotides outside the gene matches: 3. Germline V lookup: CDR1 SGHDN, CDR2 FVKESK. CDR3 DNA sequence: TGTGCCAGCAGCCCGGGACTAGCGCACTACGAGCAGTACTTC. Its translation is CASSPGLAHYEQYF. Full variable domain (rest looked up from reference TRBV14 and TRBJ2-7): EAGVTQFPSHSVIEKGQTVTLRCDPISGHDNLYWYRRVMGKEIKFLLHFVKESKQDESGMPNNRFLAERTGGTYSTLKVQPAELEDSGVYFCASSPGLAHYEQYFGPGTRLTVT.

The chain joins TRBV6-6 to TRBJ2-3, with D perhaps given as TRBD1 or TRBD2 (5 bases each). This CDR3 comprises 15 residues. Per germline, CDR1 MNHNY and CDR2 SVGAGI (reference sequence). Trimming stripped 4 bases from V and 0 bases from J, with 11 bases between. CDR3 in amino acids: CASSSPGGSTDTQYF. The CDR3, as DNA: TGTGCCAGCAGTTCTCCTGGGGGTAGCACAGATACGCAGTATTTT.

The rearrangement uses TRBV5-8 and TRBJ1-2; D gene unclear. Germline CDR1 and CDR2: SGHTS and YDEGEE. The CDR3 is made up of 14 amino acids. Trimming took 4 bases from V and 6 from J, leaving 16 bases between them. The CDR3 DNA reads TGTGCCAGCAGCCTGGGCGAAGGGCTCCATGGCTACACCTTC. Translated, it gives CASSLGEGLHGYTF.

In DNA, the CDR3 is TGTGCCAGCGGCGAGGGACAGACTTACAATGAGCAGTTCTTC. This gives the protein CASGEGQTYNEQFF. The chain uses TRBV25-1 and TRBJ2-1; 7 bases align to TRBD1. CDR1 MGHDK and CDR2 SYGVNS come from the germline V gene. This CDR3 region has 14 residues. The junction had 8 bases not matched to a gene; V was cut back by 8 bases and J by 4 bases.

This clone occurred once. V usage is TRBV7-8 and J usage is TRBJ2-5; 8 bases are shared with TRBD2. Looked up from germline, CDR1 is SGHVS and CDR2 is FQNEAQ. The CDR3 has 14 amino acids. V dropped 4 bases and J dropped 7; count of bases not matched to a gene: 8. CDR3 region: CASSSGLASVTQYF. The CDR3 DNA reads as TGTGCCAGCAGCTCCGGACTAGCTTCAGTGACCCAGTACTTC. The variable domain in full, with the rest retrieved from reference TRBV7-8 and TRBJ2-5, is GAGVSQSPRYKVAKRGQDVALRCDPISGHVSLFWYQQALGQGPEFLTYFQNEAQLDKSGLPSDRFFAERPEGSVSTLKIQRTQQEDSAVYLCASSSGLASVTQYFGPGTRLLVL.

The count of this clone is one. The rearrangement links TRBV4-3 to TRBJ2-2; D gene uncertain. CDR3 size: 19 residues. With 1 base removed from V and 0 bases from J, the gap between germline ends came to 18 bases. Germline CDR1 is LGHNA and CDR2 is YSLEER. The CDR3 nucleotides read TGCGCCAGCAGCCAAGTCCTGGGGATGGGTCAGACGAACACCGGGGAGCTGTTTTTT. This codes for CASSQVLGMGQTNTGELFF.

A single count supports this clone. The V gene is TRBV7-9, the J gene TRBJ2-7; D not certain. Germline V gives CDR1 SEHNR, CDR2 FQNEAQ (reference sequence). The CDR3 is made up of 13 amino acids. The ends were cut back, 4 bases at V and 5 bases at J, with 12 bases in the middle. This chain's CDR3 is CASSSEAIHEQYF. The CDR3 region has the DNA TGTGCCAGCAGCTCGGAAGCAATCCACGAGCAGTACTTC.

The chain combines TRBV6-5 with TRBJ2-2, with 7 nucleotides matching TRBD2. The germline CDR1 and CDR2 sequences are MNHEY and SVGAGI. J lost 2 bases, V lost 6 bases, and 9 bases had no gene match. This CDR3 has 16 amino acids. CDR3 protein: CASRYLGLENTGELFF. CDR3 DNA: TGTGCCAGCAGGTACCTAGGACTAGAAAACACCGGGGAGCTGTTTTTT.

The J gene is TRBJ2-7, the V gene TRBV30, with 8 bases lining up with TRBD2. The CDR3 length is 13 residues. The junction had 1 base not matched to a gene; V was cut back by 0 bases and J by 3 bases. Per the germline V gene, CDR1 is GTSNPN and CDR2 is SVGIG (reference sequence). CDR3 sequence: CAWSVGTSYEQYF. In nucleotides, the CDR3 is TGTGCCTGGAGTGTGGGGACTAGCTACGAGCAGTACTTC. Combining the CDR3 with reference TRBV30 and TRBJ2-7 gives the whole variable domain SQTIHQWPATLVQPVGSPLSLECTVEGTSNPNLYWYRQAAGRGLQLLFYSVGIGQISSEVPQNLSASRPQDRQFILSSKKLLLSDSGFYLCAWSVGTSYEQYFGPGTRLTVT.